The T cell receptor beta chain under discussion was sequenced for a study of human T cells and chemical hapten exposure. The V gene's germline CDR1 is SEHNR and CDR2 FQNEAQ (reference sequence). The length of the CDR3 is 16 residues. V was shortened by 2 bases and J by 3 bases, with 13 bases between the two germline ends. TCRdb re-called the RACE reads through MiXCR, storing one row per CDR3 protein. The sample has more than 100,000 distinct CDR3 sequences; around 10% are singletons. Documented time point: patch test 3, about 24 weeks after DPC sensitization. The treatment is: therapeutic diphenylcyclopropenone sensitization with weekly scalp DPC.

The chain couples TRBV7-9 to TRBJ1-4, with D perhaps matching TRBD1 (5 bases). This specimen consisted of whole blood, obtained in connection with sensitization to the hapten diphenylcyclopropenone (DPC). This receptor was identified in a woman aged 50 to 60 with alopecia areata. Some clones in this sample may be carry-over from other donors' samples. CDR3 residues: CASSLFGGQANEKLFF. CDR3 DNA sequence: TGTGCCAGCAGCTTATTCGGCGGACAAGCTAATGAAAAACTGTTTTTT.